Each of the 16 T cell receptor beta chains below was sequenced from the same sample in a study of T cells in Graves' hyperthyroidism and ophthalmopathy. RNA transcripts served as the template for amplifying TCR beta CDR3 regions. RT-PCR in the first round (using the HTBI primer set) targeted the TCR CDR3. TCRdb used MiXCR to reprocess the multiplex PCR reads, holding one entry per CDR3 protein. The sample has 240,000 or so distinct CDR3 sequences, about a sixth seen once. The sequencing input was blood. The receptors originated from a woman in her late teens or twenties with Graves' ophthalmopathy.

The rearrangement uses TRBV24-1 and TRBJ2-2; 7 bases fit TRBD1. Trimming removed 4 bases from V and 4 bases from J; junction bases left unmatched: 8. The CDR3 length is 16 residues. Germline V gives CDR1 KGHDR, CDR2 SFDVKD. The CDR3 reads CATSDPGQTRTGELFF. DNA of the CDR3: TGTGCCACCAGTGACCCGGGACAGACCCGCACCGGGGAGCTGTTTTTT.

This clonotype has at least ten counts. The chain joins TRBV6-1 to TRBJ2-1; D is undetermined. The V end was cut by 10 bases, the J end by 7 bases, with 23 bases between. The CDR3 length is 15 residues. CDR1 and CDR2 from the germline V gene are MNHNS and SASEGT. The CDR3 loop is CAIRELGRRENEQFF. Here the CDR3 DNA reads TGTGCCATCCGAGAACTGGGTAGAAGGGAAAATGAGCAGTTCTTC.

The chain links TRBV4-1 to TRBJ1-4; D unclear. Per germline, CDR1 MGHRA and CDR2 YSYEKL. V dropped 3 bases and J dropped 3 bases, with 14 bases sitting between them. The CDR3 runs 16 residues. Here the CDR3 DNA reads TGCGCCAGCAGCCATATTGCGAGGGTAGCTAATGAAAAACTGTTTTTT. Its protein product is CASSHIARVANEKLFF.

This clonotype was observed at least ten times. This chain links TRBV16 with TRBJ1-1; possible D gene TRBD1, 6 bases. The germline V gene encodes CDR1 KGHSY and CDR2 FQNENV. This CDR3 is built from 15 residues. The V and J ends lost 4 bases and 2 bases respectively, with 14 bases between them. The DNA for the CDR3 is TGTGCCAGCAGCCTATCGGGGGGGCGCAACACTGAAGCTTTCTTT. Protein product: CASSLSGGRNTEAFF. The full variable domain, in which reference TRBV16 and TRBJ1-1 provide the parts outside the CDR3, is GEEVAQTPKHLVRGEGQKAKLYCAPIKGHSYVFWYQQVLKNEFKFLISFQNENVFDETGMPKERFSAKCLPNSPCSLEIQATKLEDSAVYFCASSLSGGRNTEAFFGQGTRLTVV.

This clonotype was detected ten times or more. The J gene is TRBJ2-2, the V gene TRBV27; no definite D call. The germline CDR1 and CDR2 sequences are MNHEY and SMNVEV (reference sequence). V was clipped by 3 bases and J by 3 bases, with 8 bases between them. This CDR3 region has 14 residues. CDR3 sequence (DNA): TGTGCCAGCAGTTTGAACGGTTACACCGGGGAGCTGTTTTTT. Protein sequence: CASSLNGYTGELFF.

This clonotype was recorded a few times. The chain carries TRBV19 and TRBJ1-2, with 8 bases lining up with TRBD1. The trim removed 5 bases at V and 0 bases at J, leaving 2 bases unmatched. The CDR3 covers 14 residues. CDR1 is LNHDA, CDR2 SQIVND, per germline (reference sequence). The CDR3 DNA follows: TGTGCCAGTAGTGGGACAGGATCTAACTATGGCTACACCTTC. It codes for CASSGTGSNYGYTF.

The rearrangement uses TRBV10-3 and TRBJ2-3; 12 positions agree with TRBD2. The V gene end was trimmed by 3 bases and the J gene end by 0 bases; junction bases not matched to a gene: 7. Germline assignment: CDR1 ENHRY and CDR2 SYGVKD. The CDR3 contains 18 residues. The CDR3 protein is CAISDWTSGVASTDTQYF. The DNA of the CDR3 is TGTGCCATCAGTGATTGGACTAGCGGGGTCGCTAGCACAGATACGCAGTATTTT.

The rearrangement links TRBV15 to TRBJ2-2; no definite D call. V shed 3 bases and J shed 0 bases, with 5 bases lying between them. The CDR3 consists of 14 residues. Germline CDR1 is LNHNV and CDR2 is YYDKDF (reference sequence). Here the CDR3 reads CATSSLANTGELFF. DNA for the CDR3: TGTGCCACCAGCAGTCTAGCGAACACCGGGGAGCTGTTTTTT.

This clonotype has ten or more counts. The chain carries TRBV9 and TRBJ1-2; D gene unclear. With 0 bases removed from V and 4 bases from J, the gap between germline ends came to 13 bases. Germline V CDR1 and CDR2: SGDLS, YYNGEE. The CDR3 consists of 15 residues. The CDR3 sequence: CASSVVEGNTYGYTF. The CDR3 DNA follows: TGTGCCAGCAGCGTAGTGGAGGGAAACACCTATGGCTACACCTTC.

There are many counts of this clonotype. The chain links TRBV28 to TRBJ2-2; the match to TRBD2 covers 10 bases. The CDR3 loop spans 17 amino acids. Germline trimming cut 4 bases from V and 3 bases from J; bases unmatched to any gene: 8. Germline values: CDR1 MDHEN, CDR2 SYDVKM. CDR3 amino acids: CASSSPASGSDTGELFF. The CDR3 coding sequence is TGTGCCAGCAGTTCCCCGGCTAGCGGGAGTGACACCGGGGAGCTGTTTTTT.

This clonotype came up many times. This chain links TRBV7-3 with TRBJ2-2; D unclear. This CDR3 is 13 amino acids long. CDR1 and CDR2 (germline): SGHTA, FQGTGA. V lost 5 bases and J lost 5, with 9 bases in between. CDR3 sequence reads: CASSPYQTGELFF. CDR3 coding DNA: TGTGCCAGCAGCCCATACCAGACCGGGGAGCTGTTTTTT.

Many counts were recorded for this clonotype. V usage is TRBV6-1 and J usage is TRBJ1-5; 7 bases match TRBD1. CDR3 length equals 14 residues. The trim removed 7 bases at V and 4 bases at J, leaving 7 bases unmatched. Germline CDR1 reads MNHNS; CDR2 reads SASEGT. The CDR3 is CASTRGEGNQPQHF. CDR3 nucleotides: TGTGCCAGCACCAGGGGGGAGGGGAATCAGCCCCAGCATTTT.

The sample holds many counts of this clonotype. The V and J genes are TRBV7-6 and TRBJ2-1; TRBD2 matches 9 bases. Germline values: CDR1 SGHVS, CDR2 FNYEAQ. With V trimmed by 1 base and J by 2 bases, 15 bases remained unmatched. The CDR3 runs 20 residues. Here the CDR3 reads CASSLVVMNSGSFPYNEQFF. CDR3 nucleotides: TGTGCCAGCAGCTTAGTGGTTATGAATAGCGGGAGCTTCCCCTACAATGAGCAGTTCTTC.

The genes are TRBV29-1 and TRBJ2-1, with 16 bases that match TRBD2. V gave up 6 bases and J gave up 9 bases; unmatched junction bases: 14. Germline CDR1 reads SQVTM; CDR2 reads ANQGSEA. The length of the CDR3 is 17 residues. CDR3 nucleotide sequence: TGCAGCGTCTGTTTGATCGGGACTAGCGGGAGGGCGGGTGAGCAGTTCTTC. This encodes CSVCLIGTSGRAGEQFF.

V is TRBV9 and J is TRBJ2-3, with TRBD2 matching 7 bases. Trimming cost V 2 bases and J 4 bases; bases outside gene matches: 7. Germline loops: CDR1 SGDLS, CDR2 YYNGEE. The CDR3 totals 15 residues. The CDR3 protein is CASSVTSGKADTQYF. In nucleotides, the CDR3 is TGTGCCAGCAGCGTTACCAGCGGGAAAGCAGATACGCAGTATTTT.

This clonotype was seen just once. One end of the junction is discordant with germline, which a read error may explain. The chain links TRBV9 to TRBJ1-1, with TRBD1 as a possible D gene (6 bases). This CDR3 contains 14 residues. Germline CDR1 SGDLS, CDR2 YYNGEE. The CDR3 DNA sequence: TGTGCCAGCAGGGTAGGGGGGGGGAACACTGAAGCTTTCTTT. This gives the protein CASRVGGGNTEAFF.